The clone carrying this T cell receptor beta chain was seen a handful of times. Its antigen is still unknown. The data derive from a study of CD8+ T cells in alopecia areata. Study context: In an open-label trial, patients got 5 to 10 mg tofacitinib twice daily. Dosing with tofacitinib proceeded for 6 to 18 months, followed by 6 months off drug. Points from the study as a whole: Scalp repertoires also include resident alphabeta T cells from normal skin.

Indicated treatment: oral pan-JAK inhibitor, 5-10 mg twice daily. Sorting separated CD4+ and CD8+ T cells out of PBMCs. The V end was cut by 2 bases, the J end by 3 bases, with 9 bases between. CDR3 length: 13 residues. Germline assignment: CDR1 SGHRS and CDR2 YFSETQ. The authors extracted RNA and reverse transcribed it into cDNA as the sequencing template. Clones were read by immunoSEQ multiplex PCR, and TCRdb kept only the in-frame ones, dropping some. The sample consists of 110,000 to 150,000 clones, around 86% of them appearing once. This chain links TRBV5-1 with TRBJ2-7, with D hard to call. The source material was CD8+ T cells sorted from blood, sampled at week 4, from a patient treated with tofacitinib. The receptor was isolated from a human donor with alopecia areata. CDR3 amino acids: CASSFGNNYEQYF. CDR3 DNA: TGCGCCAGCAGCTTTGGGAACAACTACGAGCAGTACTTC.